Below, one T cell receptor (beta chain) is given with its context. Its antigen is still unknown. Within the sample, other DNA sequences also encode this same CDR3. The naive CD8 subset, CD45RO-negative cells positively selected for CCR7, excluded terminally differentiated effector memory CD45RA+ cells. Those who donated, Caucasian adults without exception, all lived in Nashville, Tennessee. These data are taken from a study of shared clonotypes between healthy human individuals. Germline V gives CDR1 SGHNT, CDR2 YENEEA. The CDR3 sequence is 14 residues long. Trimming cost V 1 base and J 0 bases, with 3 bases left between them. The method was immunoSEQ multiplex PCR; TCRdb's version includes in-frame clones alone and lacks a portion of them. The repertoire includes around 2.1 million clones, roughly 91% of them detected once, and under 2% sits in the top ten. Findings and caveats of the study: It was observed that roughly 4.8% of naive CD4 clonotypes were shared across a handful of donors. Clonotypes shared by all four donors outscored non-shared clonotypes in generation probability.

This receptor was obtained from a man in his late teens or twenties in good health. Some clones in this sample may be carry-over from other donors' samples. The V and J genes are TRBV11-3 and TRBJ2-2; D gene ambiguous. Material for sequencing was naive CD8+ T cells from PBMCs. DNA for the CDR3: TGTGCCAGCAGCTTAGGCGCGAACACCGGGGAGCTGTTTTTT. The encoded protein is CASSLGANTGELFF.